These 16 T cell receptor beta chains were all obtained from the same sample, sequenced in a study of Ad26.COV2.S vaccination and SARS-CoV-2 variants. Treatment meaning: around 19 received Ad26.COV2.S at low or high dose, single or two shots; 5 received placebo; per-sample allocation not given. Vaccine and placebo recipients were sampled on day 63 after the first injection. The repertoire was sequenced with immunoSEQ multiplex PCR; TCRdb's copy has only in-frame clones and lacks some. The sample yields some 250,000 clones, 70% to 90% seen once. The sample in question was peripheral blood, obtained in a trial of Ad26.COV2.S vaccine versus placebo. Receptor source: a person between 18 and 65 years old who received the Ad26.COV2.S COVID-19 vaccine or a placebo.

The chain carries TRBV6-5 and TRBJ2-7; a weak D match, TRBD1 (5 bases). V was shortened by 7 bases and J by 0 bases, with 10 bases between the two germline ends. This CDR3 has 13 amino acids. Germline CDR1 reads MNHEY; CDR2 reads SVGAGI. In DNA, the CDR3 is TGTGCCAGCAAAGGGGTGGCCTCCTACGAGCAGTACTTC. Protein: CASKGVASYEQYF.

This chain joins TRBV27 and TRBJ1-6; 7 bases line up with TRBD1. This CDR3 spans 14 amino acids. CDR1 and CDR2 (germline): MNHEY, SMNVEV (reference sequence). V was pared by 2 bases and J by 7 bases, with 2 bases of the junction left unmatched. The CDR3 region is CASSLTTGNSPLHF. The CDR3 region has the DNA TGTGCCAGCAGTTTAACGACAGGGAATTCACCCCTCCACTTT.

The chain couples TRBV7-2 to TRBJ1-6; D call uncertain. The germline CDR1 and CDR2 sequences are SGHTA and FQGNSA. The V end was cut by 1 base, the J end by 6 bases, with 13 bases between. This CDR3 has 16 amino acids. CDR3 nucleotide sequence: TGTGCCAGCAGCTTAGTAACCGGGCTGCTTAATTCACCCCTCCACTTT. Its translation: CASSLVTGLLNSPLHF. Full variable domain (remainder filled in from reference TRBV7-2 and TRBJ1-6): GAGVSQSPSNKVTEKGKDVELRCDPISGHTALYWYRQSLGQGLEFLIYFQGNSAPDKSGLPSDRFSAERTGGSVSTLTIQRTQQEDSAVYLCASSLVTGLLNSPLHFGNGTRLTVT.

The chain joins TRBV10-1 to TRBJ1-5; TRBD1 matches at 9 bases. CDR1 is WNHNN, CDR2 SYGVQD, per germline (reference sequence). The CDR3 spans 14 residues. The V and J ends lost 6 bases and 7 bases, in that order; junction bases with no gene match: 7. The DNA for the CDR3 is TGCGCCAGCAGCTGGGACAGGGAGGACCAGCCCCAGCATTTT. This encodes CASSWDREDQPQHF.

This clone has a single count. This chain uses TRBV5-6 with TRBJ1-3; tentative D call: TRBD1 (6 bases). The CDR3 is 17 amino acids. The germline V gene encodes CDR1 SGHDT and CDR2 YYEEEE. The V end lost 3 bases, the J end lost 0 bases, and 16 bases lay between the germline ends. CDR3: CASSSPTQGPSGNTIYF. In DNA form, the CDR3 reads TGTGCCAGCAGCTCCCCGACTCAGGGGCCCTCTGGAAACACCATATATTTT.

This clone was counted once. The CDR3 here is CAWTRESGYTF. DNA of the CDR3: TGTGCCTGGACCAGGGAGTCGGGCTACACCTTC. This chain uses TRBV30 with TRBJ1-2, with D perhaps matching TRBD1 (5 bases). V lost 4 bases, J lost 8 bases, and 11 bases lay in between. Per germline, CDR1 GTSNPN and CDR2 SVGIG (reference sequence). CDR3 length: 11 amino acids.

The chain uses TRBV29-1 and TRBJ2-2; D is unresolved. Germline V lookup: CDR1 SQVTM, CDR2 ANQGSEA. The V end was cut by 2 bases, the J end by 4 bases, with 5 bases between. The CDR3 sequence is 12 residues long. In DNA form, the CDR3 reads TGCAGCGTTGAATGGGTCACCGGGGAGCTGTTTTTT. As protein: CSVEWVTGELFF.

The chain joins TRBV29-1 to TRBJ2-1, with D possibly being TRBD1 (6 bases). The CDR3 totals 15 residues. V gave up 1 base and J gave up 4 bases, with 14 bases separating them. From germline, CDR1 is SQVTM and CDR2 ANQGSEA. CDR3 coding DNA: TGCAGCGTTGAAGCCTCCGGGACACCTTACAATGAGCAGTTCTTC. It yields the protein CSVEASGTPYNEQFF.

The CDR3 sequence: CASSTRPRLGGLGPKTGELFF. The DNA of the CDR3 is TGTGCCAGTAGTACGAGGCCCCGTTTGGGGGGACTAGGACCCAAAACCGGGGAGCTGTTTTTT. V and J are TRBV19 and TRBJ2-2; 8 nucleotides match TRBD2. The CDR3 sequence is 21 residues long. V shed 4 bases and J 5 bases; nucleotides not matched to a gene: 24. Germline lookup yields CDR1 LNHDA and CDR2 SQIVND (reference sequence). The full variable domain, completed using reference TRBV19 and TRBJ2-2, is DGGITQSPKYLFRKEGQNVTLSCEQNLNHDAMYWYRQDPGQGLRLIYYSQIVNDFQKGDIAEGYSVSREKKESFPLTVTSAQKNPTAFYLCASSTRPRLGGLGPKTGELFFGEGSRLTVL.

CDR3 residues: CAISEGYTEAFF. The CDR3 DNA reads as TGTGCCATCAGTGAAGGTTACACTGAAGCTTTCTTT. This chain joins TRBV10-3 and TRBJ1-1; D is ambiguous. V shed 3 bases and J shed 3 bases, with 5 bases lying between them. CDR3 length equals 12 residues. CDR1 and CDR2 (germline): ENHRY, SYGVKD.

The chain combines TRBV5-6 with TRBJ1-5; possibly TRBD1 for D (6 bases). The CDR3 runs to 12 residues. V gave up 5 bases and J gave up 7 bases, with 10 bases separating them. Germline loops: CDR1 SGHDT, CDR2 YYEEEE. The CDR3 bases are TGTGCCAGCAGATCAGGGGAACAGCCCCAGCATTTT. Encoded protein: CASRSGEQPQHF.

This clone has only a few counts. The chain links TRBV3-1 (or the pseudogene TRBV3-2) to TRBJ2-7; D not resolved. The CDR3 is 14 residues long. Germline V gene data show CDR1 as LGHDT and CDR2 as YNNKEL (reference sequence). V was shortened by 0 bases and J by 2 bases, with 8 bases between the two germline ends. The CDR3 loop is CASSQEQFTYEQYF. The CDR3 region has the DNA TGTGCCAGCAGCCAAGAACAGTTCACCTACGAGCAGTACTTC.

About this clone: Other nucleotide sequences from this sample produce the same CDR3. The chain employs TRBV7-2 and TRBJ2-3; tentatively, D is TRBD2 (6 bases). V was pared by 1 base and J by 1 base, with 9 bases between. The CDR3 sequence is 15 residues long. Germline CDR1 is SGHTA and CDR2 is FQGNSA. The CDR3 nucleotides read TGTGCCAGCAGCTTAGTGGGAGGTGGCACAGATACGCAGTATTTT. It codes for CASSLVGGGTDTQYF.

V usage is TRBV14 and J usage is TRBJ1-4; D call uncertain. CDR3 length: 15 amino acids. Per germline, CDR1 SGHDN and CDR2 FVKESK. Trimming pared 3 bases from V and 1 base from J, leaving 9 bases between. The CDR3 sequence: CASSQYHGTNEKLFF. The CDR3 bases are TGTGCCAGCAGCCAGTACCATGGAACTAATGAAAAACTGTTTTTT.

The rearrangement uses TRBV3-1 (or the pseudogene TRBV3-2) and TRBJ1-2; TRBD1 aligns across 11 bases. V was clipped by 4 bases and J by 7 bases; unmatched bases: 8. Germline V gene lookup returns CDR1 LGHDT and CDR2 YNNKEL (reference sequence). CDR3 length: 15 amino acids. In DNA, the CDR3 is TGTGCCAGCAGCCCGGGACAGGGGGGTCTGGGTGGCTACACCTTC. This gives the protein CASSPGQGGLGGYTF.

This chain connects TRBV28 to TRBJ1-3, with D hard to call. Germline V lookup: CDR1 MDHEN, CDR2 SYDVKM. CDR3 size: 15 residues. V lost 5 bases to trimming and J lost 0 bases, with 11 bases between them. DNA of the CDR3: TGTGCCAGCAGTAAACAGCGGACCTCTGGAAACACCATATATTTT. Amino acids: CASSKQRTSGNTIYF.